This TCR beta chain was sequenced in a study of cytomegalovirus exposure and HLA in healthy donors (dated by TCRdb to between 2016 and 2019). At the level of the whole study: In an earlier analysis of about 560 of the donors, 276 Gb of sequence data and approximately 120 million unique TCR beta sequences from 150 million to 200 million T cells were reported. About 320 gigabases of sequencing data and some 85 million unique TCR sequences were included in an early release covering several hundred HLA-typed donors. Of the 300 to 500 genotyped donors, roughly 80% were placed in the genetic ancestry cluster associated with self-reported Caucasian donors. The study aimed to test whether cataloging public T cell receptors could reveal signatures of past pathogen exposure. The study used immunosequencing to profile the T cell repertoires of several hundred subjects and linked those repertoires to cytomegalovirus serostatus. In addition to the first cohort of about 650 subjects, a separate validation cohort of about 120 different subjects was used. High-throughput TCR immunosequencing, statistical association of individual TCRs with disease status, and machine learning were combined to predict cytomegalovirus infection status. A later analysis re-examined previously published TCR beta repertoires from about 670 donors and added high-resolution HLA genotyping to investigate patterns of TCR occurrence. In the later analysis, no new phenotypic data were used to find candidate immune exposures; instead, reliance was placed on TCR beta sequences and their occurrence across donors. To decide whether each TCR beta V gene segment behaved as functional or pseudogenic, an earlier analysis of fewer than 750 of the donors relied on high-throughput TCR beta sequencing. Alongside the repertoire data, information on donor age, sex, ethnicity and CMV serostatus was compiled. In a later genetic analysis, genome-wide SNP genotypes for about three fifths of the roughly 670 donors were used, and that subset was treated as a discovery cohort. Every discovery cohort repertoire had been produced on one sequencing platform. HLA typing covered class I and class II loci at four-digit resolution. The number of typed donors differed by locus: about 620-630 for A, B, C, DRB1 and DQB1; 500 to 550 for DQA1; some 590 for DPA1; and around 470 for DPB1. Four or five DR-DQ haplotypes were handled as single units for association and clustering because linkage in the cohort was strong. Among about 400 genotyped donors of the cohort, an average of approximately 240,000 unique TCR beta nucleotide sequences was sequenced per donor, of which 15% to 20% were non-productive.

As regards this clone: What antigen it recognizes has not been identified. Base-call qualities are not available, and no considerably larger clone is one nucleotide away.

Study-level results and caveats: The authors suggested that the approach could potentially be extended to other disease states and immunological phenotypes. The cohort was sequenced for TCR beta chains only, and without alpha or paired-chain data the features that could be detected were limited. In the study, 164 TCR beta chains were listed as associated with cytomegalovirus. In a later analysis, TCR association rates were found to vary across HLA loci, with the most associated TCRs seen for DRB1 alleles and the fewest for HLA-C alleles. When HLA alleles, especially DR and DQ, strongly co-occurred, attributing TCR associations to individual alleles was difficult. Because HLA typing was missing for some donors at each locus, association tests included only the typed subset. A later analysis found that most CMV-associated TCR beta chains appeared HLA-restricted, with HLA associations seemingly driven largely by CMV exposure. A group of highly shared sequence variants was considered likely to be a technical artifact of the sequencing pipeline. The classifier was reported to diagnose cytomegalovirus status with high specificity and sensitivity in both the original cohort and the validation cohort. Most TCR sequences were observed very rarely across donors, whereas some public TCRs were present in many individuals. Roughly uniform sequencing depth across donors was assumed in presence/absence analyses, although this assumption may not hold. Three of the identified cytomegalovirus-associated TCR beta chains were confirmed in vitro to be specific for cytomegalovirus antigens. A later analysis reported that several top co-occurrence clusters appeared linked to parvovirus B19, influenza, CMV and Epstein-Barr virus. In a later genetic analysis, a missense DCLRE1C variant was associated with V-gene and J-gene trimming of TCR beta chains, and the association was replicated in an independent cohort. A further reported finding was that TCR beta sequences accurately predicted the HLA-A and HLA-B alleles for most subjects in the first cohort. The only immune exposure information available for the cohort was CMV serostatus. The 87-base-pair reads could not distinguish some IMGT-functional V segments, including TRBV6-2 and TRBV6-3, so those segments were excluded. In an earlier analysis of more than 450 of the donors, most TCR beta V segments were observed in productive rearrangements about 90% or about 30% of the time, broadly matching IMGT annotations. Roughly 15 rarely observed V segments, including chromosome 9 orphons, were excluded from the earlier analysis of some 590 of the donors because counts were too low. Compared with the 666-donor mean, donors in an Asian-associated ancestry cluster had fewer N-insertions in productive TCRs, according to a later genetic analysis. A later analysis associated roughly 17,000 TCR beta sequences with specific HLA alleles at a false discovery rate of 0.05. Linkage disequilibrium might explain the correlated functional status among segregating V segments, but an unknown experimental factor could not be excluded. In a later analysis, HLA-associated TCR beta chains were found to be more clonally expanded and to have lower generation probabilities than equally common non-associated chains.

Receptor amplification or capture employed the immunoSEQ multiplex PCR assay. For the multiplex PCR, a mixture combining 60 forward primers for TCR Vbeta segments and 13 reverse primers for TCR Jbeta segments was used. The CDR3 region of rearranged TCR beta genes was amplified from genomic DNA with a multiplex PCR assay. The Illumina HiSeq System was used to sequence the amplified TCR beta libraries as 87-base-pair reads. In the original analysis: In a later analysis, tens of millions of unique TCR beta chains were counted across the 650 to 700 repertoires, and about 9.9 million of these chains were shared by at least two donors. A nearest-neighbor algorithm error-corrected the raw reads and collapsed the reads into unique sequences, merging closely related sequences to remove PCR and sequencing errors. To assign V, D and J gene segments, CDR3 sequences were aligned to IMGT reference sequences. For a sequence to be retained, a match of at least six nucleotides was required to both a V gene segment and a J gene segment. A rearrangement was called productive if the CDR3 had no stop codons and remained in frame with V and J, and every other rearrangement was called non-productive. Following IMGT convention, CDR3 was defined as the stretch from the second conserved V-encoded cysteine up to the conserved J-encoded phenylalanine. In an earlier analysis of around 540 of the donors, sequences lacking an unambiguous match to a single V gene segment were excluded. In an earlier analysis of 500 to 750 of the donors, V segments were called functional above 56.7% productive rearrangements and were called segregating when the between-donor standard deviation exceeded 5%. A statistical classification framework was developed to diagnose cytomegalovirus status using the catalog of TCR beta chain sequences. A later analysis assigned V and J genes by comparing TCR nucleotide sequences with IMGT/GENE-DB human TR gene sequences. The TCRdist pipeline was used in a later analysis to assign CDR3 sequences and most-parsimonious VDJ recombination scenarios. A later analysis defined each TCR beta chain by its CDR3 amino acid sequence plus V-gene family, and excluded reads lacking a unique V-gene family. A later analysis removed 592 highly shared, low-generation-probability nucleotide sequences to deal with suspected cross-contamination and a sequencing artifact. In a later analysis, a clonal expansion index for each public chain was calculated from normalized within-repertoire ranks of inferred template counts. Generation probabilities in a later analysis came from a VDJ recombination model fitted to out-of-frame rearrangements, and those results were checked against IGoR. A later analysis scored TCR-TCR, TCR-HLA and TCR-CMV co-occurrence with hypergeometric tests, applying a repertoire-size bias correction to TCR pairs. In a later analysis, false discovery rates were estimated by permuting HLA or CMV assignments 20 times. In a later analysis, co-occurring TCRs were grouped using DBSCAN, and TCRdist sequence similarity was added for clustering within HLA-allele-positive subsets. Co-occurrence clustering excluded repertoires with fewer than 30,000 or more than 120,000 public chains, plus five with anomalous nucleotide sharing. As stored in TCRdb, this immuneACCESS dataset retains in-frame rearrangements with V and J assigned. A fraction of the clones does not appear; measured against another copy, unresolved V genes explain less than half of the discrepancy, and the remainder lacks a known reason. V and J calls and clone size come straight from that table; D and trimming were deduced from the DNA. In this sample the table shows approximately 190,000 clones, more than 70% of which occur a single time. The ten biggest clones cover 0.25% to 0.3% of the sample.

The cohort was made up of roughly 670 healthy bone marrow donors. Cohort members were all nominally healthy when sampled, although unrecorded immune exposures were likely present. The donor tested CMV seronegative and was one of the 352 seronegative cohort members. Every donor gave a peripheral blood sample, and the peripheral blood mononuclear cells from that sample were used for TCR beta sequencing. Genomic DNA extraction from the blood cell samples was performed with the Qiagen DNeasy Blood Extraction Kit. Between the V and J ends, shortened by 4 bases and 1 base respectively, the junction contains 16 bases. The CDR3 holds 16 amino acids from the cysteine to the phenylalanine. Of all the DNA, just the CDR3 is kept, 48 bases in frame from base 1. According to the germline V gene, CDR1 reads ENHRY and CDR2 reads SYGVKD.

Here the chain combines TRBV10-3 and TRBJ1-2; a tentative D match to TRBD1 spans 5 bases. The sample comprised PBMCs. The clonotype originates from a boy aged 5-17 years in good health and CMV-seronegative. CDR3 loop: CAISVSGGAFNYGYTF. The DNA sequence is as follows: TGTGCCATCAGTGTTTCGGGGGGTGCCTTTAACTATGGCTACACCTTC.